This entry lists 30 T cell receptor beta chains sequenced from one sample in a study of CXCR3-negative and CXCR3-positive naive CD8 T cells. Through 5' RACE with UMI labels, the TRB cDNA libraries were prepared. Reanalyzing the 5' RACE reads, TCRdb keeps one entry per CDR3 protein, without DNA. This table lists around 88,000 distinct CDR3 sequences. Their antigens remain unidentified. Study observations and caveats: Naive cells positive for CXCR3 carried more hydrophobic TRB CDR3s than CXCR3-negative ones.

Sequencing was carried out using naive CXCR3+ CD8+ T cells from blood. Subset here: CD45RO-CCR7+CD27+CD95- naive CD8+ T cells expressing CXCR3 (TNR3+). These receptors were collected from a human donor in good health. Some clones in this sample may be carry-over from other donors' samples.

The rearrangement uses TRBV29-1 and TRBJ2-7. The CDR3 totals 14 residues. Germline V gives CDR1 SQVTM, CDR2 ANQGSEA. The CDR3 here is CSVEEQGGAYEQYF.

The V call is TRBV12-3 or TRBV12-4, the J call TRBJ1-4; TCRdb's D gene call, TRBD1, goes unchecked for lack of DNA. CDR3 size: 19 residues. CDR3 residues: CASSFKLGRGRKKNEKLFF.

The chain joins TRBV7-2 to TRBJ2-5. CDR1 SGHTA and CDR2 FQGNSA come from the germline V gene. This CDR3 is 13 amino acids long. This CDR3 is CASSLGVFGTQYF.

The rearrangement joins TRBV4-1 to TRBJ1-5; the TCRdb call, TRBD1, lacks DNA for checking. CDR1 MGHRA and CDR2 YSYEKL come from the germline V gene. The length of the CDR3 is 15 residues. CDR3 in amino acids: CASSSAGDGNQPQHF.

Here the CDR3 reads CASSWRGSGGITYNEQFF. The chain couples TRBV7-2 to TRBJ2-1; the TRBD2 assignment by TCRdb is unverifiable without DNA. Germline assignment: CDR1 SGHTA and CDR2 FQGNSA. The CDR3 is 18 residues long.

This CDR3 reads CASSQTGGGNTEAFF. This chain joins TRBV4-1 and TRBJ1-1; TCRdb lists TRBD1, though no DNA is available to test this call. Germline CDR1 MGHRA, CDR2 YSYEKL. There are 15 residues in the CDR3.

CDR3 residues: CASSLGQESSYNEQFF. V and J are TRBV7-2 and TRBJ2-1; TCRdb proposes TRBD1, but this gene call is untestable without DNA. There are 16 residues in the CDR3. The germline V gene has CDR1 SGHTA and CDR2 FQGNSA.

The chain recombines TRBV12-3 or TRBV12-4 with TRBJ2-1; the D call from TCRdb, TRBD1, cannot be confirmed without DNA. This CDR3 contains 13 residues. The CDR3 reads CASSLGASNEQFF.

The chain couples TRBV12-3 or TRBV12-4 to TRBJ2-1; as DNA is missing, the TRBD1 call by TCRdb cannot be tested. The CDR3 contains 17 residues. The chain's CDR3 is CASSLPPGRYPYNEQFF.

The chain is built from TRBV12-3 or TRBV12-4 and TRBJ2-4; TCRdb's D call, TRBD1, is unchecked because there is no DNA. CDR3 length: 13 amino acids. CDR3 protein: CASSSGTVNIQYF.

CDR3: CSVEVAANTEAFF. This chain uses TRBV29-1 with TRBJ1-1. CDR3 length equals 13 residues. Germline V CDR1 and CDR2: SQVTM, ANQGSEA.

The chain uses TRBV29-1 and TRBJ2-7; TCRdb calls TRBD2, which cannot be checked without DNA. The CDR3 runs 14 residues. Germline V CDR1 and CDR2: SQVTM, ANQGSEA. The chain's CDR3 is CSVDFRGSGNEQYF.

The chain employs TRBV4-2 and TRBJ1-1. Germline V gives CDR1 LGHNA, CDR2 YNFKEQ. The CDR3 runs to 14 residues. CDR3: CATVSVVGTTEAFF.

The CDR3 sequence: CASSHAGDYYEQYF. The rearrangement uses TRBV3-1 and TRBJ2-7. Germline V CDR1 and CDR2: LGHDT, YNNKEL (reference sequence). This CDR3 region has 14 residues.

The chain employs TRBV5-1 and TRBJ2-7. In germline, CDR1 is SGHRS, CDR2 YFSETQ. The CDR3 totals 14 residues. CDR3: CASSLDLGTYEQYF.

The V gene is TRBV7-8, the J gene TRBJ2-5; TCRdb's assignment of TRBD2 cannot be checked, as there is no DNA. The CDR3 is 17 residues long. CDR1 is SGHVS, CDR2 FQNEAQ, per germline. This CDR3 reads CASSFLAGGVSQETQYF.

The chain recombines TRBV28 with TRBJ2-7; with no DNA, the TCRdb D assignment of TRBD1 cannot be verified. The CDR3 spans 19 residues. Germline-derived CDR1 and CDR2 are MDHEN and SYDVKM. CDR3 amino acids: CASSLQGQVLIAGLYEQYF.

The rearrangement uses TRBV29-1 and TRBJ1-2. Germline V lookup: CDR1 SQVTM, CDR2 ANQGSEA. This CDR3 has 11 amino acids. This CDR3 is CSVVEEWGYTF.

The gene calls are TRBV7-9 and TRBJ1-2; TCRdb's D gene call, TRBD1, goes unchecked for lack of DNA. The germline gives CDR1 SEHNR, CDR2 FQNEAQ (reference sequence). The CDR3 is 16 residues long. CDR3 sequence reads: CASSLRGTERIYGYTF.

The chain recombines TRBV14 with TRBJ2-7. CDR1 is SGHDN and CDR2 is FVKESK in the germline V gene. The CDR3 spans 14 residues. This CDR3 reads CASSQVLNVYEQYF.

The chain recombines TRBV28 with TRBJ2-7; lacking DNA, the TRBD1 call made by TCRdb goes unchecked. The CDR3 is 16 amino acids. Per germline, CDR1 MDHEN and CDR2 SYDVKM. CDR3 sequence: CASSGPQADFSYEQYF.

This sequence joins TRBV6-2 or TRBV6-3 and TRBJ2-1. This CDR3 has 14 residues. From germline, CDR1 is MNHEY and CDR2 SVGEGT. The CDR3 spells CASSYPLLSDEQFF.

The J gene is TRBJ1-2, the V gene TRBV20-1; TCRdb's D gene call, TRBD1, goes unchecked for lack of DNA. The CDR3 contains 13 residues. In germline, CDR1 is DFQATT, CDR2 SNEGSKA (reference sequence). The CDR3 region is CSARQGDNYGYTF.

V gene TRBV6-5 combines with J gene TRBJ1-1. The germline V gene has CDR1 MNHEY and CDR2 SVGAGI. The CDR3 is 13 amino acids. The CDR3 here is CASSYVALDEAFF.

The chain employs TRBV2 and TRBJ1-1. CDR1 and CDR2 (germline): SNHLY, FYNNEI. This CDR3 has 13 amino acids. The CDR3 protein is CASSRTANTEAFF. The full variable domain, completed using reference TRBV2 and TRBJ1-1, is EPEVTQTPSHQVTQMGQEVILRCVPISNHLYFYWYRQILGQKVEFLVSFYNNEISEKSEIFDDQFSVERPDGSNFTLKIRSTKLEDSAMYFCASSRTANTEAFFGQGTRLTVV.

The V call is TRBV12-3 or TRBV12-4, the J call TRBJ2-7; TCRdb calls TRBD2, which cannot be checked without DNA. The CDR3 is 16 residues long. The CDR3 loop reads CASSLGGLAGPYEQYF.

This chain links TRBV5-1 with TRBJ1-6. The CDR3 is 11 residues long. CDR1 and CDR2 (germline): SGHRS, YFSETQ. This CDR3 reads CAGHRNSPLHF. Complete variable domain (other parts from reference TRBV5-1 and TRBJ1-6): KAGVTQTPRYLIKTRGQQVTLSCSPISGHRSVSWYQQTPGQGLQFLFEYFSETQRNKGNFPGRFSGRQFSNSRSEMNVSTLELGDSALYLCAGHRNSPLHFGNGTRLTVT.

This chain joins TRBV28 and TRBJ2-7; lacking DNA, the TRBD1 call made by TCRdb goes unchecked. Germline assignment: CDR1 MDHEN and CDR2 SYDVKM. This CDR3 is 16 amino acids long. The chain's CDR3 is CASSLSQGPGGSEQYF.

The genes are TRBV7-9 and TRBJ2-1; absent DNA, TCRdb's TRBD1 call cannot be checked. This CDR3 contains 12 residues. The V gene's germline CDR1 is SEHNR and CDR2 FQNEAQ (reference sequence). CDR3 protein: CASSPPRDEQFF.

This sequence joins TRBV6-2 or TRBV6-3 and TRBJ1-5. Germline CDR1 MNHEY, CDR2 SVGEGT. The CDR3 extends over 14 amino acids. Here the CDR3 reads CASSRGTENQPQHF.